The 25 T cell receptor beta chains listed next were all sequenced from one sample in a study of cytomegalovirus exposure and HLA in healthy donors. Researchers ran the PCR with 60 Vbeta and 13 Jbeta primers. Measured with immunoSEQ multiplex PCR; TCRdb has only the in-frame clones, and not every one. The table lists approximately 150,000 clones, roughly four fifths of them singletons. Sequencing was done on a sample of PBMCs. The receptors stem from a man over 45 in good health and CMV-seropositive.

The CDR3 protein is CASKFSHSNQPQHF. In DNA, the CDR3 is TGTGCCAGCAAATTCAGTCATAGCAATCAGCCCCAGCATTTT. The chain employs TRBV28 and TRBJ1-5; D call uncertain. Germline CDR1 reads MDHEN; CDR2 reads SYDVKM. The V and J ends lost 7 bases and 0 bases respectively, with 10 bases between them. The CDR3 is 14 amino acids. Supplemented by reference TRBV28 and TRBJ1-5, the full variable domain reads DVKVTQSSRYLVKRTGEKVFLECVQDMDHENMFWYRQDPGLGLRLIYFSYDVKMKEKGDIPEGYSVSREKKERFSLILESASTNQTSMYLCASKFSHSNQPQHFGDGTRLSIL.

V and J are TRBV19 and TRBJ2-2; 7 positions agree with TRBD2. Trimming cost V 3 bases and J 8 bases; bases outside gene matches: 9. The CDR3 is 15 amino acids. The germline V gene encodes CDR1 LNHDA and CDR2 SQIVND (reference sequence). CDR3 protein: CASSIPAAGRGELFF. The CDR3 coding sequence is TGTGCCAGTAGTATCCCCGCCGCCGGGAGGGGGGAGCTGTTTTTT.

The V call is TRBV19, the J call TRBJ2-7; D is perhaps TRBD1 (6 bases). The CDR3 is 14 amino acids. Per germline, CDR1 LNHDA and CDR2 SQIVND (reference sequence). V was pared by 7 bases and J by 2 bases, with 15 bases between. The chain's CDR3 is CASTRTASPYEQYF. The CDR3 DNA reads TGTGCCAGTACACGGACAGCAAGCCCCTACGAGCAGTACTTC.

Only one count was recorded for this clone. The chain couples TRBV7-9 to TRBJ2-5; TRBD1 matches 12 bases. J gave up 4 bases and V 3 bases, and 6 bases lay outside the gene matches. The CDR3 is made up of 16 amino acids. Germline CDR1 reads SEHNR; CDR2 reads FQNEAQ (reference sequence). For the CDR3, the DNA is TGTGCCAGCAGCTTGGAGGGGACAGGGGGCTTAGAGACCCAGTACTTC. It specifies CASSLEGTGGLETQYF.

The chain is built from TRBV7-9 and TRBJ2-7; a possible D gene is TRBD1 (5 bases). The V gene lost 5 bases and the J gene lost 2 bases, with 16 bases spanning the gap. The V gene's germline CDR1 is SEHNR and CDR2 FQNEAQ (reference sequence). This CDR3 is built from 15 residues. The CDR3 coding sequence is TGTGCCAGCAGCCCTCCCCAGGACACCACCTACGAGCAGTACTTC. This sequence encodes CASSPPQDTTYEQYF.

The rearrangement joins TRBV19 to TRBJ2-1; 7 positions agree with TRBD2. The CDR3 runs to 15 residues. Per the germline V gene, CDR1 is LNHDA and CDR2 is SQIVND (reference sequence). With V trimmed by 3 bases and J by 0 bases, 2 bases remained unmatched. This CDR3 reads CASSILADSYNEQFF. Written as DNA, the CDR3 is TGTGCCAGTAGTATCCTAGCGGACTCCTACAATGAGCAGTTCTTC.

The chain uses TRBV7-8 and TRBJ2-7; TRBD1 is a possible D gene (6 bases). CDR1 SGHVS and CDR2 FQNEAQ come from the germline V gene. Trimming shortened V by 2 bases and J by 1 base, and 12 bases separated the two germline ends. There are 15 residues in the CDR3. The CDR3 DNA sequence: TGTGCCAGCAGCTTAACCGGGACATATTCCTACGAGCAGTACTTC. This sequence encodes CASSLTGTYSYEQYF.

This chain uses TRBV11-1 with TRBJ2-3; D is uncertain. Trimming removed 2 bases from V and 3 bases from J, with 9 bases in between. Germline assignment: CDR1 SGHAT and CDR2 FQDESV (reference sequence). The CDR3 consists of 14 residues. The CDR3, as DNA: TGTGCCAGCAGCTTACGCCCAGTAACAGATACGCAGTATTTT. Residues: CASSLRPVTDTQYF.

The chain recombines TRBV19 with TRBJ2-3; 7 nucleotides align to TRBD2. V lost 0 bases to trimming and J lost 6 bases; unmatched junction nucleotides: 9. CDR1 is LNHDA and CDR2 is SQIVND in the germline V gene (reference sequence). CDR3 length: 16 amino acids. Here the CDR3 reads CASSIETAGLSDTQYF. Here the CDR3 DNA reads TGTGCCAGTAGTATAGAAACAGCGGGGCTTTCGGATACGCAGTATTTT.

The genes are TRBV12-5 and TRBJ2-7; a possible D gene is TRBD2 (6 bases). Germline CDR1 reads LGHNT; CDR2 reads FRNRAP. The CDR3 extends over 15 amino acids. Trimming pared 5 bases from V and 0 bases from J, leaving 14 bases between. Written as DNA, the CDR3 is TGTGCTAGTGGTCGCCCCCCGGGGGTCTCCTACGAGCAGTACTTC. This codes for CASGRPPGVSYEQYF.

This rearrangement joins TRBV6-5 to TRBJ2-7; TRBD2 might be the D (5 bases). Germline lookup yields CDR1 MNHEY and CDR2 SVGAGI. V shed 7 bases and J shed 3 bases, with 13 bases lying between them. There are 13 residues in the CDR3. Written as DNA, the CDR3 is TGTGCCAGCACTCCGAGAGGGTTCTACGAGCAGTACTTC. It translates to CASTPRGFYEQYF.

V usage is TRBV5-1 and J usage is TRBJ2-5; weak D call: TRBD2 (6 bases). The germline V gene has CDR1 SGHRS and CDR2 YFSETQ. The CDR3 is made up of 16 amino acids. V was pared by 4 bases and J by 5 bases, with 21 bases between. CDR3 amino acids: CASSEGGIPGRETQYF. The CDR3 DNA sequence: TGCGCCAGCAGCGAGGGCGGGATCCCGGGTCGGGAGACCCAGTACTTC.

The J gene is TRBJ1-2, the V gene TRBV6-1; no clear D gene. CDR1 is MNHNS and CDR2 is SASEGT in the germline V gene. The CDR3 has 14 residues. The V gene lost 7 bases and the J gene lost 2 bases, with 14 bases spanning the gap. The CDR3 sequence is CASNSPTKNYGYTF. CDR3 in DNA: TGTGCCAGCAACTCCCCAACGAAGAACTATGGCTACACCTTC.

The genes are TRBV6-5 and TRBJ2-3, with D unresolved. The CDR3 consists of 15 residues. In germline, CDR1 is MNHEY, CDR2 SVGAGI. V lost 0 bases and J lost 0, with 7 bases in between. The DNA for the CDR3 is TGTGCCAGCAGTTACTCGCCACAGAGCACAGATACGCAGTATTTT. Encoded protein: CASSYSPQSTDTQYF.

The chain carries TRBV14 and TRBJ2-7; 7 bases agree with TRBD1. The germline CDR1 and CDR2 sequences are SGHDN and FVKESK. This CDR3 is built from 14 residues. Germline trimming cut 3 bases from V and 3 bases from J; bases unmatched to any gene: 5. CDR3 coding DNA: TGTGCCAGCAGCCAGACAGGGCCCTACTACGAGCAGTACTTC. Amino acid sequence: CASSQTGPYYEQYF. Full variable domain (missing parts from reference TRBV14 and TRBJ2-7): EAGVTQFPSHSVIEKGQTVTLRCDPISGHDNLYWYRRVMGKEIKFLLHFVKESKQDESGMPNNRFLAERTGGTYSTLKVQPAELEDSGVYFCASSQTGPYYEQYFGPGTRLTVT.

This clone was found a few times. The V call is TRBV7-9, the J call TRBJ2-1; the D gene is possibly TRBD2 (5 bases). Germline CDR1 SEHNR, CDR2 FQNEAQ (reference sequence). With 0 bases removed from V and 8 bases from J, the gap between germline ends came to 14 bases. The length of the CDR3 is 15 residues. The chain's CDR3 is CASSLAVEARYEQFF. Here the CDR3 DNA reads TGTGCCAGCAGCTTAGCAGTGGAGGCTCGGTATGAGCAGTTCTTC. The variable domain in full, completed from reference TRBV7-9 and TRBJ2-1, reads DTGVSQNPRHKITKRGQNVTFRCDPISEHNRLYWYRQTLGQGPEFLTYFQNEAQLEKSRLLSDRFSAERPKGSFSTLEIQRTEQGDSAMYLCASSLAVEARYEQFFGPGTRLTVL.

This chain links TRBV5-6 with TRBJ1-2; 9 nucleotides line up with TRBD1. V lost 4 bases and J lost 8; bases outside the gene matches: 9. CDR1 and CDR2 (germline): SGHDT, YYEEEE. The CDR3 runs 14 residues. CDR3: CASSLGTGGIGYTF. For the CDR3, the DNA is TGTGCCAGCAGCCTAGGAACAGGGGGCATCGGCTACACCTTC.

The chain carries TRBV29-1 and TRBJ2-7; D is ambiguous. This CDR3 has 13 amino acids. V gave up 2 bases and J gave up 0 bases, with 8 bases separating them. The germline gives CDR1 SQVTM, CDR2 ANQGSEA. The CDR3 loop reads CSVESKSSYEQYF. CDR3 sequence (DNA): TGCAGCGTTGAAAGCAAGAGCTCCTACGAGCAGTACTTC.

This chain uses TRBV10-3 with TRBJ2-7; D is ambiguous. Trimming stripped 1 base from V and 0 bases from J, with 7 bases between. Germline V gene data show CDR1 as ENHRY and CDR2 as SYGVKD. The CDR3 has 14 amino acids. The CDR3 loop reads CAISEYQISYEQYF. Here the CDR3 DNA reads TGTGCCATCAGTGAGTACCAGATCTCCTACGAGCAGTACTTC.

The chain employs TRBV6-1 and TRBJ2-1; D is perhaps TRBD2 (6 bases). The germline V gene encodes CDR1 MNHNS and CDR2 SASEGT. The CDR3 has 14 residues. The V gene lost 6 bases and the J gene lost 6 bases, with 15 bases spanning the gap. CDR3 amino acids: CASRSREIVNEQFF. The DNA of the CDR3 is TGTGCCAGCAGATCACGGGAGATAGTCAATGAGCAGTTCTTC.

The chain couples TRBV13 to TRBJ2-1, with D tentatively TRBD1 (5 bases). The CDR3 covers 14 residues. Trimming pared 5 bases from V and 6 bases from J, leaving 14 bases between. Per germline, CDR1 PRHDT and CDR2 FYEKMQ (reference sequence). The chain's CDR3 is CASSRGQYSNEQFF. DNA for the CDR3: TGTGCCAGCAGCCGTGGACAATATAGCAATGAGCAGTTCTTC.

This rearrangement joins TRBV18 to TRBJ1-5; 8 bases are shared with TRBD1. Germline CDR1 reads KGHSH; CDR2 reads LQKENI. The CDR3 sequence is 14 residues long. Trimming cost V 3 bases and J 4 bases; bases outside gene matches: 2. In DNA form, the CDR3 reads TGTGCCAGCTCACCCGGACAGGGTAATCAGCCCCAGCATTTT. The encoded protein is CASSPGQGNQPQHF.

This clone was counted once. The chain carries TRBV6-5 and TRBJ1-2; D uncertain. CDR1 and CDR2 (germline): MNHEY, SVGAGI. Trimming stripped 3 bases from V and 3 bases from J, with 8 bases between. The CDR3 sequence is 13 residues long. CDR3 DNA: TGTGCCAGCAGTTATAACAGCTACTATGGCTACACCTTC. It is translated as CASSYNSYYGYTF.

CDR3 coding DNA: TGCGCCAGCAGCCAAGATCCCCAATCTGGCTACACCTTC. Its translation is CASSQDPQSGYTF. This chain joins TRBV4-3 and TRBJ1-2; no firm D call. The germline gives CDR1 LGHNA, CDR2 YSLEER. Trimming removed 0 bases at V and 7 bases at J, with 9 bases between. The CDR3 covers 13 residues.

This chain's CDR3 is CASRTRRGDTGELFF. CDR3 coding DNA: TGTGCCAGTAGGACACGACGGGGAGACACCGGGGAGCTGTTTTTT. The chain is built from TRBV19 and TRBJ2-2; weak D call: TRBD2 (5 bases). The CDR3 totals 15 residues. Trimming shortened V by 6 bases and J by 3 bases, and 14 bases separated the two germline ends. Germline lookup yields CDR1 LNHDA and CDR2 SQIVND (reference sequence).